These T cell receptor beta chains were read from a single sample in a study of cytomegalovirus exposure and HLA in healthy donors. Using immunoSEQ multiplex PCR, the repertoire was profiled, and TCRdb retains in-frame clones only, with some absent. The sample carries more than 150,000 clones, roughly 82% recorded once. What was sequenced was PBMCs. Receptor source: a girl aged 2 to 10 in good health and CMV-seropositive. Each CDR3 is given with its conserved first and last residue. Each record gives: J gene, V gene, D gene, clone size, CDR3 protein, CDR3 DNA. D genes are given only for firm matches. Only some rows state a clone size, as once, few, many or a class for expanded clones.

TRBJ1-3,TRBV28,.,.,CASSLLASGEFRGNTIYF,TGTGCCAGCAGCCTTTTGGCCTCCGGGGAATTCAGAGGAAACACCATATATTTT
TRBJ2-3,TRBV7-3,TRBD2,.,CASSFGLAGDTQYF,TGTGCCAGCAGCTTTGGTCTAGCGGGAGATACGCAGTATTTT
TRBJ1-2,TRBV6-5,.,.,CASSYSGQNYGYTF,TGTGCCAGCAGTTACTCTGGTCAGAACTATGGCTACACCTTC
TRBJ1-3,TRBV19,.,.,CASSMMTGGRSGNTIYF,TGTGCCAGTAGTATGATGACTGGGGGGAGGTCTGGAAACACCATATATTTT
TRBJ2-1,TRBV6-5,TRBD2,.,CASRGTSGVNEQFF,TGTGCCAGCAGGGGGACTAGCGGAGTCAATGAGCAGTTCTTC
TRBJ2-2,TRBV4-1,TRBD1,.,CASSPPGQGTGELFF,TGCGCCAGCAGCCCCCCGGGACAGGGCACCGGGGAGCTGTTTTTT
TRBJ2-2,TRBV9,.,.,CASSLNPTVGGELFF,TGTGCCAGCAGCTTGAACCCGACAGTAGGCGGGGAGCTGTTTTTT
TRBJ2-7,TRBV5-6,TRBD1,.,CASSRGQLGYEQYF,TGTGCCAGCAGCCGGGGACAGCTGGGGTACGAGCAGTACTTC
TRBJ2-7,TRBV5-1,TRBD2,few,CASSRTGTSGYEQYF,TGCGCCAGCAGCCGCACCGGGACTAGCGGCTACGAGCAGTACTTC
TRBJ2-7,TRBV29-1,.,.,CSALWTRLNEQYF,TGCAGCGCTCTCTGGACTCGACTGAACGAGCAGTACTTC
TRBJ1-1,TRBV30,TRBD1,.,CAWIQGTEAFF,TGTGCCTGGATACAGGGGACTGAAGCTTTCTTT
TRBJ2-7,TRBV15,.,once,CATKTGRSTYEQYF,TGTGCCACCAAAACAGGGCGGTCCACCTACGAGCAGTACTTC
TRBJ2-7,TRBV25-1,TRBD1,.,CATSDRAYEQYF,TGTGCCACCTCCGACAGGGCCTACGAGCAGTACTTC
TRBJ2-3,TRBV4-2,.,few,CASSQDKPRGTQYF,TGTGCCAGCAGCCAAGATAAGCCCCGAGGTACGCAGTATTTT
TRBJ2-7,TRBV7-9,.,.,CASSRQSYEQYF,TGTGCCAGCTCGAGACAGAGCTACGAGCAGTACTTC
TRBJ2-5,TRBV25-1,.,.,CASSRETQYF,TGTGCCAGCAGCAGGGAGACCCAGTACTTC